Judged by abundance, the clone carrying this T cell receptor (beta chain) is medium-sized (0.01 to 0.1%). The data derive from a study of sequential checkpoint blockade in melanoma. Overall study context: Arm A got nivolumab then ipilimumab; arm B the reverse, 1:1.

The treatment is: randomized to nivolumab then ipilimumab (arm A) or the reverse (arm B). Assay used: immunoSEQ multiplex PCR; TCRdb lists only in-frame clones, some missing. Of about 3,700 clones in the sample, around 20% were seen once. The clonotype was recovered from a human patient with melanoma. Some clones in this sample may be carry-over from other donors' samples. Specimen: tumor tissue (inferred from file names), collected from a patient given nivolumab and ipilimumab in sequence.

CDR3 nucleotide sequence: TGTGCCAGCAGCGTTGACGGGACCATGAACACTGAAGCTTTCTTT. It specifies CASSVDGTMNTEAFF. The chain has TRBV9 and TRBJ1-1; the D gene is possibly TRBD1 (5 bases). The CDR3 sequence is 15 residues long. Trimming took 2 bases from V and 0 from J, leaving 11 bases between them. CDR1 and CDR2 (germline): SGDLS, YYNGEE.